This T cell receptor beta chain was sequenced in a study of OX40 agonist ivuxolimab in advanced cancers. This CDR3 contains 14 residues. V was shortened by 3 bases and J by 3 bases, with 11 bases between the two germline ends. CDR1 SEHNR and CDR2 FQNEAQ come from the germline V gene (reference sequence). As regards this clone: Antigen specificity is unknown.

Study findings and constraints: There were, on average, more expanded clones in CD8+ T cells than in CD4+.

Assay used: immunoSEQ multiplex PCR; TCRdb lists only in-frame clones, some missing. The repertoire consists of some 27,000 clones, with 80% to 90% occurring once and the leading ten covering around 15%. Here the sequenced sample was CD4+ or CD8+ T cells sorted from blood, taken in a trial of the OX40 agonist ivuxolimab. This sequence originates from an adult with an advanced solid tumor such as melanoma, head and neck, liver or kidney cancer. This chain joins TRBV7-9 and TRBJ1-2, with D perhaps TRBD1 (5 bases). CDR3 region: CASSFSGTDYGYTF. DNA of the CDR3: TGTGCCAGCAGCTTCTCAGGGACGGACTATGGCTACACCTTC.